The next 11 T cell receptor beta chains were all read from a single sample in a study of blood T cell repertoires in COVID-19. The table came from immunoSEQ multiplex PCR; TCRdb's copy has only in-frame clones and leaves some out. Among 150,000 to 200,000 clones listed, around 80% were seen once. The sample was PBMCs or T cells enriched from blood (not recorded which). The receptors come from a man aged 65 to 85 who had been exposed to COVID-19.

The chain recombines TRBV19 with TRBJ2-2, with D possibly being TRBD1 (6 bases). The CDR3 is 13 amino acids. V shed 10 bases and J shed 6 bases, with 15 bases lying between them. Germline V gene data show CDR1 as LNHDA and CDR2 as SQIVND (reference sequence). In DNA, the CDR3 is TGTGCCATCTCCCATCAGGGGTCCGGGGAGCTGTTTTTT. This gives the protein CAISHQGSGELFF.

V and J are TRBV5-4 and TRBJ2-3; weak D call: TRBD1 (5 bases). The CDR3 covers 16 residues. Germline loops: CDR1 SGHNT, CDR2 YYREEE (reference sequence). V was pared by 6 bases and J by 2 bases, with 19 bases between. The CDR3 coding sequence is TGTGCCAGCAACTCCCAGGCAGGCGGACACACAGATACGCAGTATTTT. Encoded protein: CASNSQAGGHTDTQYF.

The J gene is TRBJ2-7, the V gene TRBV7-2; 8 bases align to TRBD2. Germline-derived CDR1 and CDR2 are SGHTA and FQGNSA. CDR3 length: 14 residues. The V gene end was trimmed by 0 bases and the J gene end by 6 bases; junction bases not matched to a gene: 4. The CDR3 loop reads CASSLAHGRGEQYF. As DNA, the CDR3 is TGTGCCAGCAGCTTAGCGCACGGGAGGGGCGAGCAGTACTTC.

This chain links TRBV29-1 with TRBJ1-1; maybe TRBD1 (5 bases). Trimming removed 7 bases from V and 2 bases from J, with 11 bases in between. Germline CDR1 and CDR2: SQVTM and ANQGSEA. CDR3 length equals 12 residues. The DNA of the CDR3 is TGCAGCGGCTTGACAGTCAACACTGAAGCTTTCTTT. Translation gives CSGLTVNTEAFF.

The V gene is TRBV6-2 or TRBV6-3, the J gene TRBJ1-2, with TRBD1 as a possible D gene (6 bases). The CDR3 totals 17 residues. V was shortened by 4 bases and J by 8 bases, with 26 bases between the two germline ends. Germline assignment: CDR1 MNHEY and CDR2 SVGEGT. The CDR3 is CASSSGQGTVRFRGYTF. The CDR3 DNA follows: TGTGCCAGCAGTTCCGGCCAGGGGACCGTAAGGTTTCGGGGCTACACCTTC.

This chain connects TRBV28 to TRBJ1-2, with no clear D. The ends were cut back, 7 bases at V and 2 bases at J, with 17 bases in the middle. Germline V gives CDR1 MDHEN, CDR2 SYDVKM. This CDR3 comprises 15 residues. The CDR3, as DNA: TGTGCCAGCATGCACCCCACGGGGTGGAACTATGGCTACACCTTC. This translates into CASMHPTGWNYGYTF.

This CDR3 is CASSSGTGGSGNTEAFF. DNA for the CDR3: TGCGCCAGCAGCTCCGGGACAGGGGGCAGTGGGAACACTGAAGCTTTCTTT. J is TRBJ1-1 and V is TRBV5-1; 12 nucleotides agree with TRBD1. With 3 bases clipped from V and 1 base from J, the junction kept 7 bases outside the gene matches. CDR3 size: 17 residues. The germline gives CDR1 SGHRS, CDR2 YFSETQ.

The J gene is TRBJ1-2, the V gene TRBV19; a weak D match, TRBD1 (5 bases). Germline V gene data show CDR1 as LNHDA and CDR2 as SQIVND (reference sequence). V lost 7 bases to trimming and J lost 4 bases, with 25 bases between them. This CDR3 has 17 residues. CDR3 region: CASTISSGGGELYGYTF. CDR3 DNA: TGTGCCAGTACTATTTCCTCCGGGGGAGGAGAACTCTATGGCTACACCTTC.

The gene calls are TRBV19 and TRBJ1-1; D perhaps matches TRBD1 (6 bases). V was pared by 9 bases and J by 7 bases, with 12 bases between. This CDR3 region has 11 residues. Per germline, CDR1 LNHDA and CDR2 SQIVND (reference sequence). CDR3 sequence (DNA): TGTGCCAGCCGACAGGCGGGTGAAGCTTTCTTT. It specifies CASRQAGEAFF.

V usage is TRBV7-2 and J usage is TRBJ2-6; D possibly corresponds to TRBD2 (5 bases). The V end lost 4 bases, the J end lost 1 base, and 8 bases lay between the germline ends. Germline V gene data show CDR1 as SGHTA and CDR2 as FQGNSA. The CDR3 is 15 amino acids. CDR3 protein: CASSSRESGANVLTF. The CDR3 DNA sequence: TGTGCCAGCAGCTCCCGGGAATCTGGGGCCAACGTCCTGACTTTC.

V usage is TRBV13 and J usage is TRBJ2-5; 8 bases align to TRBD2. J gave up 2 bases and V 3 bases, and 5 bases lay outside the gene matches. Germline V gene lookup returns CDR1 PRHDT and CDR2 FYEKMQ (reference sequence). CDR3 length equals 15 residues. As DNA, the CDR3 is TGTGCCAGCAGCTTCTACCGGGGGGGTCAAGAGACCCAGTACTTC. It specifies CASSFYRGGQETQYF.